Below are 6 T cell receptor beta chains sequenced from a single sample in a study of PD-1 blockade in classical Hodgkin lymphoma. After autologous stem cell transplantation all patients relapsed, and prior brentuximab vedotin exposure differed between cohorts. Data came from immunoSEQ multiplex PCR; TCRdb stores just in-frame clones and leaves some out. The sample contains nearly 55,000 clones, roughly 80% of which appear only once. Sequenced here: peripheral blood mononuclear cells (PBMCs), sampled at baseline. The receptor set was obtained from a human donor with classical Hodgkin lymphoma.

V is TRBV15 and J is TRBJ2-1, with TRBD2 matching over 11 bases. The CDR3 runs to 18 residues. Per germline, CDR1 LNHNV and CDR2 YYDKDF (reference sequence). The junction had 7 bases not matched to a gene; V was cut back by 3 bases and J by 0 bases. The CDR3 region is CATSSTGLAESSYNEQFF. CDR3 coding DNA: TGTGCCACCAGCAGTACGGGACTAGCGGAAAGCTCCTACAATGAGCAGTTCTTC.

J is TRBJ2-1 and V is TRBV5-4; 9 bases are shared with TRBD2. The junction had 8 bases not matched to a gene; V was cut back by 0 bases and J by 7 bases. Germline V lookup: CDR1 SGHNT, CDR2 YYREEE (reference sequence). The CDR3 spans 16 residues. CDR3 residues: CASSLALAGVGNEQFF. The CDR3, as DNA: TGTGCCAGCAGCTTGGCGTTAGCGGGAGTTGGGAATGAGCAGTTCTTC.

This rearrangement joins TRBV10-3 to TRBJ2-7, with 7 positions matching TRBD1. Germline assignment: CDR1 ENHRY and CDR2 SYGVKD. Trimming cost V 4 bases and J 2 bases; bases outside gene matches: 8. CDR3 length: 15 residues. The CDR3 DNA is TGTGCCATCAGTGGGGACAGCGTTCAAACCTACGAGCAGTACTTC. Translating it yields CAISGDSVQTYEQYF.

CDR3 coding DNA: TGTGCCAGCAGCGGGCAGGGGGCTGGAAACACCATATATTTT. Translation: CASSGQGAGNTIYF. V is TRBV9 and J is TRBJ1-3, with 7 bases matching TRBD1. Losses at the gene ends were 3 bases for V and 2 bases for J; bases not matched to a gene: 2. Germline CDR1 and CDR2: SGDLS and YYNGEE. CDR3 length: 14 residues.

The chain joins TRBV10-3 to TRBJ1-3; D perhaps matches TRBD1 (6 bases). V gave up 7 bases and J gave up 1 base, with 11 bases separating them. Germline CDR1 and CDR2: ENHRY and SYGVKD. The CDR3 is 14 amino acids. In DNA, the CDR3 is TGTGCCATCAAGGGGGAGAGTTCTGGAAACACCATATATTTT. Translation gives CAIKGESSGNTIYF.

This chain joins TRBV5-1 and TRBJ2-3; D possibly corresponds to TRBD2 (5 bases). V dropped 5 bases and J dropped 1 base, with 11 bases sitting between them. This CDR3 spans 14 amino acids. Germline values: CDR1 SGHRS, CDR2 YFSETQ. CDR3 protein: CASRREGGTDTQYF. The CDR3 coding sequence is TGCGCCAGCAGACGGGAAGGTGGCACAGATACGCAGTATTTT.